Below, one T cell receptor (beta chain) is given with its context. What it binds is not known. This sample was included in a study of blood T cell dynamics during melanoma immunotherapy. As for the study in general: Standard first-line treatment here was pembrolizumab or nivolumab plus ipilimumab in metastatic melanoma.

The assay was immunoSEQ multiplex PCR, and TCRdb's table has in-frame clones only and misses some. In the table there are more than 5,000 clones, 87% of which are singletons. Study findings and constraints: At W3, later disease-control patients showed bifurcated PBMC repertoire changes, unlike progressors.

The CDR3 sequence is 15 residues long. Trimming took 5 bases from V and 1 from J, leaving 14 bases between them. The germline CDR1 and CDR2 sequences are MNHNS and SASEGT. Time point noted: pre-treatment baseline. Response was assessed by RECIST 1.1 at 12 weeks, except a couple of rapid progressors. The TCR comes from a human donor with melanoma. The source was blood, collected from a patient treated with checkpoint blockade. The gene calls are TRBV6-1 and TRBJ1-2; TRBD1 is a possible D gene (6 bases). DNA for the CDR3: TGTGCCAGCAGTTTTCTTCGGGGGCTTAACTATGGCTACACCTTC. It translates to CASSFLRGLNYGYTF.